Listed below are T cell receptor beta chains from one sample, sequenced in a study of T cells after posttransplantation cyclophosphamide. Method: immunoSEQ multiplex PCR; TCRdb's copy keeps in-frame clones and lacks some. Recorded here are around 6,800 clones, none singletons. Here the sequenced sample was PBMCs, taken after an allogeneic stem cell transplant with post-transplant cyclophosphamide. These receptors were obtained from a male patient younger than 45 who received an allogeneic stem cell transplant from an unrelated donor, was CMV-positive, and had acute and chronic GVHD. Some T cells may be transferred from the graft donor. Both conserved end residues are part of each CDR3.

V gene	CDR3 length	J gene	CDR3 protein
TRBV18	18	TRBJ2-7	CASSPTLWGTGVPYEQYF
TRBV7-2	15	TRBJ1-2	CASSFNRDSMNGYTF
TRBV7-2	14	.	CASSLGGLSGEQYF
TRBV4-3	16	TRBJ2-6	CASSQATGAGANVLTF
TRBV2	15	TRBJ2-1	CASSDFGLVGNEQFF
TRBV7-6	16	TRBJ2-2	CASSLVQGFGTGELFF
TRBV7-2	15	TRBJ1-6	CASSPSGLYNSPLHF
TRBV5-4	13	TRBJ2-7	CASSLSLLDEQYF
TRBV25-1	15	TRBJ2-7	CASSVGDRGGSEQYF
TRBV5-1	14	TRBJ2-7	CASSQLAGWEEQYF
TRBV27	16	TRBJ1-4	CASRNNNRATNEKLFF
TRBV7-7	16	TRBJ2-2	CASSRTSGSITGELFF
TRBV5-1	14	TRBJ2-5	CASSNDRSQETQYF
TRBV6-6	13	TRBJ1-4	CASSLSTNEKLFF
TRBV7-9	17	TRBJ1-2	CASSPADVQDQGYGYTF
TRBV5-8	16	TRBJ2-1	CASSTRPGLGIDEQFF
TRBV4-1	19	TRBJ2-1	CASSLRLSGATNSYNEQFF
TRBV20-1	11	TRBJ1-1	CSAPWHTEAFF
TRBV5-4	13	TRBJ1-1	CASSSTENTEAFF
TRBV7-2	13	.	CASSGQGGHEQYF
TRBV10-3	14	TRBJ1-5	CAISELGGNQPQHF
TRBV7-2	14	TRBJ1-1	CASRMGSTNTEAFF
TRBV19	15	TRBJ2-7	CASSIDGGGPYEQYF
TRBV19	15	.	CASRSMAGPTYEQYF
TRBV7-9	15	TRBJ2-3	CASSLLGEDTDTQYF
TRBV6-5	16	TRBJ1-1	CASSYEGTGPETEAFF
TRBV2	14	TRBJ1-1	CASSEKGASTEAFF
TRBV7-9	18	TRBJ1-2	CASRPRTGVTSSFGGYTF
TRBV10-3	13	TRBJ2-3	CAISVALTDTQYF
TRBV9	15	TRBJ2-1	CASSASGGVGNEQFF
TRBV19	14	TRBJ1-2	CATSVSGVDYGYTF
TRBV29-1	13	TRBJ2-7	CSVRRPSSYEQYF
TRBV5-1	16	TRBJ2-3	CASSFRAGGPTDTQYF
TRBV7-2	15	TRBJ2-7	CASSPDTGSSYEQYF
TRBV30	12	TRBJ1-1	CAWRAQGTEAFF
TRBV6-1	16	TRBJ2-7	CASSDPTGGRVNEQYF
TRBV11-2	16	TRBJ1-1	CASSRNQGQVGTEAFF
TRBV4-2	15	TRBJ2-7	CASSQVAENGYEQYF
TRBV2	15	TRBJ2-7	CASKVEQGAMYEQYF
TRBV6-5	16	TRBJ1-4	CASSYFPTGEWEKLFF
TRBV4-3	19	TRBJ1-4	CASSQARDRGVRTNEKLFF
TRBV27	15	TRBJ2-7	CASSYRDRGAYEQYF
TRBV9	15	TRBJ2-7	CASSVSGRAFDEQYF
TRBV18	12	TRBJ2-7	CASSPNSYEQYF
TRBV5-1	17	TRBJ1-6	CASSLGFGYSPNSPLHF
TRBV27	18	TRBJ2-7	CASSRGPRTAGFPYEQYF
TRBV19	15	TRBJ2-1	CASSMGTSSNNEQFF
TRBV7-8	18	TRBJ1-5	CASSLGDRALSGNQPQHF
TRBV10-3	16	TRBJ2-5	CAISDYILAGRETQYF
TRBV6-5	15	TRBJ1-4	CASKSLQGRNEKLFF
TRBV25-1	14	TRBJ1-2	CASSELRGGRGYTF
TRBV30	16	TRBJ1-1	CAWSVLSRAAGTEAFF
TRBV18	13	TRBJ1-1	CAGAGQGGTEAFF